A selection of T cell receptor beta chains follows, all from one sample in a study of T-cell memory formation after mild COVID-19. TCRdb reanalysed the 5' RACE reads using MiXCR and keeps one entry per CDR3 protein. The sample has about 440,000 distinct CDR3 sequences; 15% to 20% are singletons. The specimen was PBMCs or a T cell subset sorted from them (not recorded which). These TCRs come from an adult woman who had mild COVID-19 (a few samples of this study predate the infection). Cell type and time point are not known. Both conserved end residues are part of each CDR3. A D gene is named only where the DNA matches it firmly. Where a row states a size, it is once, few, many or the class of an expanded clone; other rows omit it.

J gene | D gene | V gene | clone size | CDR3 protein | CDR3 DNA
TRBJ1-1 | . | TRBV4-1 | few | CASSHEGLRDEEAFF | TGCGCCAGCAGCCACGAGGGACTGCGAGATGAGGAAGCTTTCTTT
TRBJ2-1 | TRBD2 | TRBV7-3 | many | CASSSYGTSYLNEQFF | TGTGCCAGCAGCTCGTACGGGACTAGCTACCTCAATGAGCAGTTCTTC
TRBJ2-2 | TRBD2 | TRBV27 | few | CASSLTSGSLNVGELFF | TGTGCCAGCAGTTTAACTAGCGGGAGCCTAAATGTTGGGGAGCTGTTTTTT
TRBJ2-5 | . | TRBV12-3/TRBV12-4 | . | CASSSGKETQYF | TGTGCCAGCAGTAGCGGAAAAGAGACCCAGTACTTC
TRBJ2-3 | . | TRBV5-5 | . | CASSDLRGTSTDTQYF | TGTGCCAGCAGCGACCTCAGGGGGACTAGCACAGATACGCAGTATTTT
TRBJ2-1 | TRBD2 | TRBV10-1 | . | CASSGMAGLAYNEQFF | TGCGCCAGCAGTGGAATGGCGGGACTAGCCTACAATGAGCAGTTCTTC
TRBJ2-3 | . | TRBV5-1 | . | CASSLMTANTDTQYF | TGCGCCAGCAGCTTAATGACAGCCAACACAGATACGCAGTATTTT
TRBJ2-7 | . | TRBV7-9 | many | CASSLKGSYEQYF | TGTGCCAGCAGTTTAAAGGGCAGCTACGAGCAGTACTTC
TRBJ1-5 | . | TRBV12-3/TRBV12-4 | few | CASSLDNGHQPQHF | TGTGCCAGCAGCCTGGACAACGGCCATCAGCCCCAGCATTTT
TRBJ2-1 | . | TRBV6-4 | . | CASSPDPGQGIAGGPGNEQFF | TGTGCCAGCAGCCCAGACCCGGGACAGGGGATTGCGGGAGGGCCGGGAAATGAGCAGTTCTTC
TRBJ2-5 | . | TRBV3-2 | . | CASSQDSLETQYF | TGTGCCAGCAGTCAGGACAGCCTAGAGACGCAGTACTTC
TRBJ2-3 | . | TRBV6-5 | . | CASRVQEELTDTQYF | TGTGCCAGCAGGGTCCAGGAAGAACTCACAGATACGCAGTATTTT
TRBJ2-3 | . | TRBV5-4 | few | CASSSRTASTDTQYF | TGTGCCAGCAGCTCTAGGACTGCTAGCACAGATACGCAGTATTTT
TRBJ2-7 | . | TRBV2 | . | CASSDWQGIHEQYF | TGTGCCAGCAGTGACTGGCAGGGTATCCACGAGCAGTACTTC
TRBJ1-5 | . | TRBV7-8 | . | CASSIIGQKNEPQHF | TGTGCCAGCAGCATAATCGGACAGAAAAATGAGCCCCAGCATTTT
TRBJ1-1 | TRBD1 | TRBV3-1 | . | CASRLQGAREAFF | TGTGCCAGCCGACTACAGGGGGCTCGGGAAGCTTTCTTT
TRBJ2-1 | TRBD1 | TRBV4-2 | few | CASSQTRDSYNEQFF | TGTGCCAGCAGCCAGACCCGGGACAGCTACAATGAGCAGTTCTTC
TRBJ2-1 | TRBD2 | TRBV28 | . | CASSLSSGRAGYEQFF | TGTGCCAGCAGTTTGAGTAGCGGGAGGGCCGGGTATGAGCAGTTCTTC
TRBJ2-3 | . | TRBV7-2 | few | CASSLAVYLLGASDAPDTQYF | TGTGCCAGCAGCTTAGCAGTGTATCTTTTAGGAGCCTCGGATGCCCCAGATACGCAGTATTTT
TRBJ2-2 | . | TRBV5-1 | few | CASSFQGLNTGELFF | TGCGCCAGCAGCTTTCAGGGTTTGAACACCGGGGAGCTGTTTTTT
TRBJ2-1 | TRBD2 | TRBV11-2 | . | CASSLVGGSAYNEQFF | TGTGCCAGCAGCTTAGTGGGCGGGAGCGCCTACAATGAGCAGTTCTTC
TRBJ2-1 | TRBD2 | TRBV5-1 | . | CASSFLGGGAVEQFF | TGCGCCAGCAGCTTTCTTGGCGGGGGGGCCGTAGAGCAGTTCTTC
TRBJ1-5 | TRBD1 | TRBV15 | few | CATSREQGSNQPQHF | TGTGCCACCAGCAGAGAACAGGGGAGCAATCAGCCCCAGCATTTT